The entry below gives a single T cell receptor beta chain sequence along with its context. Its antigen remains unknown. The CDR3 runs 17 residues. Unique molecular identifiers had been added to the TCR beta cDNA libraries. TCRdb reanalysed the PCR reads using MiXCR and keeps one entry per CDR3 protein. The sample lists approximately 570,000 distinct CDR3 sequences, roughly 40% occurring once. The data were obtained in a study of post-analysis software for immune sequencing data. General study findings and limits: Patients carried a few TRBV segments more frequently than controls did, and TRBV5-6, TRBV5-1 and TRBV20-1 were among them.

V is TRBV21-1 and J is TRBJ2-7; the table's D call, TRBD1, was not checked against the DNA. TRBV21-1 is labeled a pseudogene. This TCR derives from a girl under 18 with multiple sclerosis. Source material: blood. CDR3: CASSNGVGTVGSYEQYF. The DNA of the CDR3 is TGTGCCAGCAGCAATGGTGTCGGGACAGTGGGCTCCTACGAGCAGTACTTC.